Listed below are T cell receptor beta chains from one sample, sequenced in a study of OX40 agonist ivuxolimab in advanced cancers. Profiled with immunoSEQ multiplex PCR; TCRdb holds only in-frame clones, not every one. The top ten clones hold approximately 31% of a sample with around 30,000 clones, 86% of them seen once. The input for sequencing was CD4+ or CD8+ T cells sorted from blood, taken in a trial of the OX40 agonist ivuxolimab. These receptor sequences come from an adult with an advanced solid tumor such as melanoma, head and neck, liver or kidney cancer. The conserved cysteine and the conserved F or W are not part of the CDR3 here. Each record gives: J gene, V gene, CDR3 protein.

J: TRBJ2-7
V: TRBV14
CDR3: ASSLTGTGGEQY

J: TRBJ2-5
V: TRBV7-9
CDR3: ASSPSDRGETQY

J: TRBJ1-5
V: TRBV20-1
CDR3: SVGPQH

J: TRBJ2-5
V: TRBV29-1
CDR3: SGVFQETQY

J: TRBJ2-7
V: TRBV7-9
CDR3: ASSFSYEQY

J: TRBJ2-2
V: TRBV4-1
CDR3: ASSQSGGSHTGELF

J: TRBJ1-1
V: TRBV9
CDR3: ASSEGNTNTEAF

J: TRBJ2-2
V: TRBV19
CDR3: ASSLTLAGGGTGELF

J: TRBJ2-2
V: TRBV5-4
CDR3: ASSRWTSGSDGELF

J: TRBJ2-3
V: TRBV2
CDR3: ASNMGQGPGDTQY

J: TRBJ2-2
V: TRBV6-5
CDR3: ASSYSLGQFTGELF

J: TRBJ2-5
V: TRBV23-1
CDR3: ASSQSKGRAGYGTQY

J: TRBJ1-5
V: TRBV5-1
CDR3: ASSFEGDQPQH

J: TRBJ1-2
V: TRBV7-6
CDR3: ASSLSRQGEDGYT

J: TRBJ2-2
V: TRBV28
CDR3: AGRKTAGGPTGELF

J: TRBJ2-2
V: TRBV25-1
CDR3: ASPENRRRAGELF

J: TRBJ1-2
V: TRBV12-5
CDR3: ASGLTPRDRDYGYT

J: TRBJ1-1
V: TRBV6-5
CDR3: ASSVSGSGEAF

J: TRBJ1-2
V: TRBV28
CDR3: ASSPGQNYGYT

J: TRBJ2-3
V: TRBV6-5
CDR3: ASSYWVTDTQY

J: TRBJ2-2
V: TRBV19
CDR3: ASSKTSGTTGELF

J: TRBJ1-2
V: TRBV2
CDR3: ASWAGGGYT

J: TRBJ2-5
V: TRBV29-1
CDR3: SVEYRGAETQY

J: TRBJ2-5
V: TRBV2
CDR3: ASRGLAGVRETQY

J: TRBJ2-5
V: TRBV21-1
CDR3: ASSKVQGMKTQY

J: TRBJ2-2
V: TRBV15
CDR3: ATSRAGQGLGTGELF

J: TRBJ2-7
V: TRBV6-5
CDR3: ASRGLKGNYEQY

J: TRBJ1-1
V: TRBV19
CDR3: ASSRQEAAEAF

J: TRBJ2-1
V: TRBV7-9
CDR3: ASSFSTRGDEQF

J: TRBJ2-1
V: TRBV27
CDR3: ASSLGIGSYNEQF

J: TRBJ2-1
V: TRBV7-9
CDR3: ASSLRGRAVDEQF

J: TRBJ2-2
V: TRBV10-2
CDR3: ASSEIPARLTGELF

J: TRBJ1-5
V: TRBV4-1
CDR3: ASSLSQGEGQPQH

J: TRBJ2-7
V: TRBV28
CDR3: ASSPTRVNYEQY

J: TRBJ1-5
V: TRBV28
CDR3: ASSFFSANQPQH

J: TRBJ2-5
V: TRBV7-9
CDR3: ASSPAGTSGWPQY

J: TRBJ1-2
V: TRBV11-2
CDR3: ASSGQALYGYT

J: TRBJ1-5
V: TRBV19
CDR3: ASSVGGNQPQH

J: TRBJ2-5
V: TRBV27
CDR3: ASSLSGETQY

J: TRBJ2-3
V: TRBV5-4
CDR3: ATWDRDNTDTQY

J: TRBJ2-2
V: TRBV30
CDR3: AWSASSGRVAGELF

J: TRBJ2-7
V: TRBV27
CDR3: ASSFGVQTYEQY

J: TRBJ2-3
V: TRBV7-9
CDR3: ASIRTGGSTDTQY

J: TRBJ2-1
V: TRBV27
CDR3: ASSLSGGSSYNEQF

J: TRBJ2-7
V: TRBV6-1
CDR3: ASSDRSFPYEQY

J: TRBJ2-7
V: TRBV28
CDR3: ASSLPRLTSDRDTYEQY

J: TRBJ2-7
V: TRBV4-1
CDR3: ASSQAGTGTYEQY

J: TRBJ1-1
V: TRBV9
CDR3: ASSLRSVNTEAF

J: TRBJ2-1
V: TRBV6-5
CDR3: ASSYSLEQF